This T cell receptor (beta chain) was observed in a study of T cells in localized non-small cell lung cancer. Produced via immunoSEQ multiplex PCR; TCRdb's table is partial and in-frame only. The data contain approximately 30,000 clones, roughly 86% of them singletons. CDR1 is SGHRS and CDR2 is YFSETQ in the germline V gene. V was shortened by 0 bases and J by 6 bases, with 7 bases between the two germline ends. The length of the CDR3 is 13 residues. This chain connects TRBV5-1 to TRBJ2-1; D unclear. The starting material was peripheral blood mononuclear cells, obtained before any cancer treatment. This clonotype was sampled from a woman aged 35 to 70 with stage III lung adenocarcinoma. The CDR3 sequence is CASSLGLGNEQFF. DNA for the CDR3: TGCGCCAGCAGCTTGGGGTTGGGCAATGAGCAGTTCTTC. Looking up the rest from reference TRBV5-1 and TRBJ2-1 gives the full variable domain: KAGVTQTPRYLIKTRGQQVTLSCSPISGHRSVSWYQQTPGQGLQFLFEYFSETQRNKGNFPGRFSGRQFSNSRSEMNVSTLELGDSALYLCASSLGLGNEQFFGPGTRLTVL.